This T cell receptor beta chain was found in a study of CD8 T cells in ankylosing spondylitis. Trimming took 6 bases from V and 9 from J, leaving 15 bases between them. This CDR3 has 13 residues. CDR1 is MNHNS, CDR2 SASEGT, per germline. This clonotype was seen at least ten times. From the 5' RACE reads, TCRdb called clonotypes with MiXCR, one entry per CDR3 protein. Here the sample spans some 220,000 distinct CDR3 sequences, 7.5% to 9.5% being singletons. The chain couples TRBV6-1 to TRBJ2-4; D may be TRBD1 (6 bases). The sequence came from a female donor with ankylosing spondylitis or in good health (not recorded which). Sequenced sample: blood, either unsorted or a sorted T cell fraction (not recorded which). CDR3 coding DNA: TGTGCCAGCAGGATACAGGGTTCAAGCATTCAGTACTTC. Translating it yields CASRIQGSSIQYF.